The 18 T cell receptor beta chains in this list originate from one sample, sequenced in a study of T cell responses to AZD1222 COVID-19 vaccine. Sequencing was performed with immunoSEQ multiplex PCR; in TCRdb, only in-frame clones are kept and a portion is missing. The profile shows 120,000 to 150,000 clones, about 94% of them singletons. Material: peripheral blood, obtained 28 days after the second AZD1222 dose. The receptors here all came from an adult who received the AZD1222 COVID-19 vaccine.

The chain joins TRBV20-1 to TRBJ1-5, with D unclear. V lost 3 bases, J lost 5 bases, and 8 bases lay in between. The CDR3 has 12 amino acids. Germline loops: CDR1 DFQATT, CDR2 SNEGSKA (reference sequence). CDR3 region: CSASLGDQPQHF. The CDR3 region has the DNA TGCAGTGCTAGTTTGGGCGATCAGCCCCAGCATTTT.

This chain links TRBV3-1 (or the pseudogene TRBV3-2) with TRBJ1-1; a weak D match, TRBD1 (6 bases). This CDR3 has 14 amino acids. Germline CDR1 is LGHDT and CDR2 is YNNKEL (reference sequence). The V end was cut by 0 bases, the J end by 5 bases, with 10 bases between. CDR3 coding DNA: TGTGCCAGCAGCCAAGAAGGGGGAGGGACTGAAGCTTTCTTT. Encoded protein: CASSQEGGGTEAFF.

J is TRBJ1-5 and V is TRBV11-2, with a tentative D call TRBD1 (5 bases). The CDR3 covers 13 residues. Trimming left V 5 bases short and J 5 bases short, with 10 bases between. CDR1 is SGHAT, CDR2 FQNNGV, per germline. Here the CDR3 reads CASSTQGDQPQHF. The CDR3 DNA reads TGTGCCAGCAGCACCCAGGGAGATCAGCCCCAGCATTTT. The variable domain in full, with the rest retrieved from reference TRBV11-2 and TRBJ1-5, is EAGVAQSPRYKIIEKRQSVAFWCNPISGHATLYWYQQILGQGPKLLIQFQNNGVVDDSQLPKDRFSAERLKGVDSTLKIQPAKLEDSAVYLCASSTQGDQPQHFGDGTRLSIL.

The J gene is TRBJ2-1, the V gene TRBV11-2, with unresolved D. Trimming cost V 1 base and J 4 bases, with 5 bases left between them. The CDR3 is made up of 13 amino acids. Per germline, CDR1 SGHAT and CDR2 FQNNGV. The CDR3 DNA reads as TGTGCCAGCAGCTTAGGGGGATACAATGAGCAGTTCTTC. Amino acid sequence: CASSLGGYNEQFF.

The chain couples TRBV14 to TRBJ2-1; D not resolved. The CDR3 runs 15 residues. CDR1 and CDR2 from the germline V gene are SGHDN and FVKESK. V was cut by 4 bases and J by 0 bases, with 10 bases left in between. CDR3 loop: CASSPLESSYNEQFF. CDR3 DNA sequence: TGTGCCAGCAGCCCCCTGGAGAGCTCCTACAATGAGCAGTTCTTC. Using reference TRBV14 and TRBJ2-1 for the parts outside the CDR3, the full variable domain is EAGVTQFPSHSVIEKGQTVTLRCDPISGHDNLYWYRRVMGKEIKFLLHFVKESKQDESGMPNNRFLAERTGGTYSTLKVQPAELEDSGVYFCASSPLESSYNEQFFGPGTRLTVL.

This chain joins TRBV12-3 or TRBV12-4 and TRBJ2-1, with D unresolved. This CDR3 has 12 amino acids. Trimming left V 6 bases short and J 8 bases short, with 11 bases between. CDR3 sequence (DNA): TGTGCCAGCAGCTCCCTTAGGCATGAGCAGTTCTTC. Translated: CASSSLRHEQFF.

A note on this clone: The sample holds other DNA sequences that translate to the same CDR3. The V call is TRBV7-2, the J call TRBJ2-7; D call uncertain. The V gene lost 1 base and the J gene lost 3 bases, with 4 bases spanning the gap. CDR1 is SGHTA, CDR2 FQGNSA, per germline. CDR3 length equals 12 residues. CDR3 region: CASSLGSYEQYF. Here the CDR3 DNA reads TGTGCCAGCAGCTTAGGGAGCTACGAGCAGTACTTC.

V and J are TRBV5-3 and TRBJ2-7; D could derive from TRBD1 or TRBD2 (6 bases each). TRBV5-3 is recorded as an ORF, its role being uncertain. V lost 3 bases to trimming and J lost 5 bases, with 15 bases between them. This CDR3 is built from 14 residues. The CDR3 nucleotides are TGTGCCAGAAGCTCCCCCTGGGGGGCCCACGAGCAGTACTTC. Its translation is CARSSPWGAHEQYF.

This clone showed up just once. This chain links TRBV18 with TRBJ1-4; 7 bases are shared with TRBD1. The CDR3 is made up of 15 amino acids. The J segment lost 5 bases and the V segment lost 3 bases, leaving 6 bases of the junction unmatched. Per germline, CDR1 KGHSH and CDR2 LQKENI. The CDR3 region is CASSPQGQPNEKLFF. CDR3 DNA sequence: TGTGCCAGCTCACCCCAGGGACAGCCGAATGAAAAACTGTTTTTT. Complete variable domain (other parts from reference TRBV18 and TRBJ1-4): NAGVMQNPRHLVRRRGQEARLRCSPMKGHSHVYWYRQLPEEGLKFMVYLQKENIIDESGMPKERFSAEFPKEGPSILRIQQVVRGDSAAYFCASSPQGQPNEKLFFGSGTQLSVL.

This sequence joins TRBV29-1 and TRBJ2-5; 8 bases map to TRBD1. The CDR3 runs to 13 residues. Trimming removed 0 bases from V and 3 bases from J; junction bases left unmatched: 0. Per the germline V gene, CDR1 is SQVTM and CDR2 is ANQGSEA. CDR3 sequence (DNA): TGCAGCGTTGAAGAGGACAGGGAAGAGACCCAGTACTTC. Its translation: CSVEEDREETQYF.

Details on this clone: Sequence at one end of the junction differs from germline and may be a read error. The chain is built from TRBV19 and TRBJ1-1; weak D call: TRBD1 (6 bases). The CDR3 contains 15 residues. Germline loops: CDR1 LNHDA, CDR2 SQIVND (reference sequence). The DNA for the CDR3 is TGTGCCAGTATGAGGGGGGACACCATGAACACTGAAGTTTTCTTT. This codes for CASMRGDTMNTEVFF.

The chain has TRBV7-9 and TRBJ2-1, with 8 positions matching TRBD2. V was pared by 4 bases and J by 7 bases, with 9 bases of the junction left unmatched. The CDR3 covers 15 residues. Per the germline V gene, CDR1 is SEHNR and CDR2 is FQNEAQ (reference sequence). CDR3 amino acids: CASSSPGTRWNEQFF. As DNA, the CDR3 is TGTGCCAGCAGCTCCCCCGGGACTAGATGGAATGAGCAGTTCTTC.

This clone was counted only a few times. The CDR3 region is CASSPRTGNTEAFF. The CDR3 coding sequence is TGCGCCAGCAGCCCGCGGACGGGAAACACTGAAGCTTTCTTT. The chain joins TRBV4-3 to TRBJ1-1, with unresolved D. CDR1 is LGHNA, CDR2 YSLEER, per germline. V was clipped by 4 bases and J by 2 bases, with 11 bases between them. The CDR3 length is 14 residues.

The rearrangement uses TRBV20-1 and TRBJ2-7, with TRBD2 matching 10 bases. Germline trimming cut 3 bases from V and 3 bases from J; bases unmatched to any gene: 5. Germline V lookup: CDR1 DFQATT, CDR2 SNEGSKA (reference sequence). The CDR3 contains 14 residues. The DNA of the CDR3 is TGCAGTGCTAGTAAACCTAGCGGGAGCTACGAGCAGTACTTC. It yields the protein CSASKPSGSYEQYF.

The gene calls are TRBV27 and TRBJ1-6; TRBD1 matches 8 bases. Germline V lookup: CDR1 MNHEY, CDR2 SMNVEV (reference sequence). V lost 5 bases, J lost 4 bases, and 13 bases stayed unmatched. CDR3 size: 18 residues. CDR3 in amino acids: CASSPTGARTLYNSPLHF. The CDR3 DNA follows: TGTGCCAGCAGTCCGACAGGGGCGCGAACTCTTTATAATTCACCCCTCCACTTT.

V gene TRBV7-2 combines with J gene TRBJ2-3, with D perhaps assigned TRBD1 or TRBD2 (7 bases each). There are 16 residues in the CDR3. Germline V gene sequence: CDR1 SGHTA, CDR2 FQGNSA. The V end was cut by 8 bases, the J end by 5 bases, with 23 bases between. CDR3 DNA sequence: TGTGCCAGCGGACGACAGGGAGGGTTATTGCAAGATACGCAGTATTTT. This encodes CASGRQGGLLQDTQYF.

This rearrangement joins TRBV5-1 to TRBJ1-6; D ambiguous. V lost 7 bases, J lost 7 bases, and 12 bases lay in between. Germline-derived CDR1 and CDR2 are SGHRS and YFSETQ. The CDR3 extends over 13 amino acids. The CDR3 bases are TGCGCCAGCGCGGACGGCGACAATTCACCCCTCCACTTT. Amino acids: CASADGDNSPLHF.

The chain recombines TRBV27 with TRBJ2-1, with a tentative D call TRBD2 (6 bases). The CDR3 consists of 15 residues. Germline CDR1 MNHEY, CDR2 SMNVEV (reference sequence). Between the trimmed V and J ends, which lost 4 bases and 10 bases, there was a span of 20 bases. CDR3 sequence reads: CASSSWDSSTGEQFF. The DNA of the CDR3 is TGTGCCAGCAGTTCCTGGGACTCCTCCACCGGGGAGCAGTTCTTC.